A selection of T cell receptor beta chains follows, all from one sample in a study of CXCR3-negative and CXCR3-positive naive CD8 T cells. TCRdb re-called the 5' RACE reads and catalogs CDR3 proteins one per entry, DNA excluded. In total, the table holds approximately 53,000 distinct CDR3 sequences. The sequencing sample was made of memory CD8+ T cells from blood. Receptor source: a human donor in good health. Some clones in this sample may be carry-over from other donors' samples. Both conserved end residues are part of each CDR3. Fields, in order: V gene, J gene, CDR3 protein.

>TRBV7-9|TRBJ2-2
CASTPKGPHTGELFF
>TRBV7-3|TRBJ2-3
CASSFTSASTDTQYF
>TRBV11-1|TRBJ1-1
CASSSEPGAFF
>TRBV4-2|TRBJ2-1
CASSQFAGTSTADNEQFF
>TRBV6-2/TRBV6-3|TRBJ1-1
CASSLYTEAFF
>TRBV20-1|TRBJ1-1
CSARLAGVVTEAFF
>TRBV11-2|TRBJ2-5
CASSFPHGPRETQYF
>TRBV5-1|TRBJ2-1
CASRQIAEAYNEQFF
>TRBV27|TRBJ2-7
CASSPNIYEQYF
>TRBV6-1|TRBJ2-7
CASSAGQSISYEQYF
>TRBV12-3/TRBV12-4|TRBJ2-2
CASRPDNTGELFF
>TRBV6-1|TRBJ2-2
CASTRRGETGELFF
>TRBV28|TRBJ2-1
CARTEDRVSENEQFF
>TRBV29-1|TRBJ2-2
CSVGGGVNTGELFF
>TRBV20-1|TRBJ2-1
CSARDTLAGWGEQFF
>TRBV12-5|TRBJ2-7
CASGLVTSGVYEQYF
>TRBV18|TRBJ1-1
CASSPDHSGGALNTEVFF
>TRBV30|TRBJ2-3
CAWSVGSTSTDTQYF
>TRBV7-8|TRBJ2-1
CASSPATGGAPSDEQFF
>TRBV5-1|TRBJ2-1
CASSSHPGSTNEQFF
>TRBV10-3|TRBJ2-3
CAISESTVDSSSTDTQYF
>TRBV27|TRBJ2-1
CASHSSPGYNEQFF
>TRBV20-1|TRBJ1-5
CSAKIGQFSNQPQHF
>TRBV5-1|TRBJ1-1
CASSPQGGTEAFF
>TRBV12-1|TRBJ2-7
CASSFVPGPYEQYF
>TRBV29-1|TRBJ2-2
CSVGRAGELFF
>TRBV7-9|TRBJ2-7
CASSHRNVGAYEQYF
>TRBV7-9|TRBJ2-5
CASSLIREETQYF
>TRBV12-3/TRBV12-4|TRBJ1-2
CASSPPLGTEDFNYGYTF
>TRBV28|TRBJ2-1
CASSFGDNEQFF
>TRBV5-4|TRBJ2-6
CASSSLGDSANVLTF
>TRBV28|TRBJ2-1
CASSSGRALENEQFF
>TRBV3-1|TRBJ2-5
CASSRGETQYF
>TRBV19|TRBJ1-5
CASSIMRYGNQPQHF
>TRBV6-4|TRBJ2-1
CATGQGVSGEQFF
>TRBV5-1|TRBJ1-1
CASSPYWGANEAFF
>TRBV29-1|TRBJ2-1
CSVSSGDNSYNEQFF
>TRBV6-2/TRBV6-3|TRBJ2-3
CASSPGGPPDTQYF
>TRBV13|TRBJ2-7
CASSLTTWEVAFSEQYF
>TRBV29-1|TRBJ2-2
CSVEGLEDRENTGELFF
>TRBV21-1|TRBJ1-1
CASSSQPRVQGTNTEAFF
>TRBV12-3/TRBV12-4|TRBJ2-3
CASISGPGTSTDTQYF
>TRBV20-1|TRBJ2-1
CSAAYMESGYNEQFF
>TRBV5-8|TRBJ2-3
CASSFRTRADTQYF
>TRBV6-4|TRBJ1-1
CASSRTGGNTEAFF
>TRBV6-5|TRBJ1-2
CASSSVQGNYGYTF